This passage covers 6 T cell receptor beta chains from one sample sequenced in a study of radiation and T cells in renal cell carcinoma. Sample time point: blood 2 weeks post-SBRT. The treatment was: 15 Gy SBRT to primary tumor, nephrectomy 4 weeks later. Libraries were prepared by immunoSEQ multiplex PCR; TCRdb keeps only in-frame clonotypes and omits some of them. The sample records 95,000 to 150,000 clones, 81% being singletons. The sequenced sample was blood, obtained from a patient whose treatment included radiotherapy and nephrectomy. The source of these receptors is a man in his fifties with renal cell carcinoma.

CDR3 bases: TGCGCCAGCAGCTTGGTTCCGGCCGGGCAGAACACCGGGGAGCTGTTTTTT. Translation gives CASSLVPAGQNTGELFF. This chain connects TRBV5-1 to TRBJ2-2; D uncertain. V lost 0 bases, J lost 1 base, and 13 bases lay in between. CDR3 length: 17 amino acids. Germline V gives CDR1 SGHRS, CDR2 YFSETQ. Full variable domain (missing parts from reference TRBV5-1 and TRBJ2-2): KAGVTQTPRYLIKTRGQQVTLSCSPISGHRSVSWYQQTPGQGLQFLFEYFSETQRNKGNFPGRFSGRQFSNSRSEMNVSTLELGDSALYLCASSLVPAGQNTGELFFGEGSRLTVL.

The chain couples TRBV10-3 to TRBJ1-1; D may be TRBD1 (5 bases). V was trimmed by 4 bases and J by 0 bases, leaving 15 bases between them. The CDR3 totals 16 residues. Germline-derived CDR1 and CDR2 are ENHRY and SYGVKD. The CDR3 reads CAISGPGQSMNTEAFF. In DNA, the CDR3 is TGTGCCATCAGTGGGCCAGGGCAGTCGATGAACACTGAAGCTTTCTTT.

This clone was seen a single time. The gene calls are TRBV11-1 and TRBJ1-1; no definite D call. There are 12 residues in the CDR3. Trimming took 3 bases from V and 0 from J, leaving 2 bases between them. CDR1 and CDR2 from the germline V gene are SGHAT and FQDESV (reference sequence). The CDR3 spells CASSFLNTEAFF. In nucleotides, the CDR3 is TGTGCCAGCAGCTTTCTGAACACTGAAGCTTTCTTT. Full variable domain (missing parts from reference TRBV11-1 and TRBJ1-1): EAEVAQSPRYKITEKSQAVAFWCDPISGHATLYWYRQILGQGPELLVQFQDESVVDDSQLPKDRFSAERLKGVDSTLKIQPAELGDSAMYLCASSFLNTEAFFGQGTRLTVV.

This chain uses TRBV6-1 with TRBJ2-7, with TRBD1 as a possible D gene (6 bases). The V gene lost 4 bases and the J gene lost 5 bases, with 12 bases spanning the gap. The CDR3 runs 13 residues. Germline V CDR1 and CDR2: MNHNS, SASEGT. CDR3 in amino acids: CASSGQGSDEQYF. CDR3 bases: TGTGCCAGCAGTGGGCAGGGGAGCGACGAGCAGTACTTC.

This chain connects TRBV19 to TRBJ1-2; the D gene is possibly TRBD1 (6 bases). V was clipped by 6 bases and J by 5 bases, with 19 bases between them. The CDR3 runs 15 residues. From germline, CDR1 is LNHDA and CDR2 SQIVND (reference sequence). The CDR3 DNA sequence: TGTGCCAGTAGCCCCGACGGGGGCCCATGGTATGGCTACACCTTC. It translates to CASSPDGGPWYGYTF.

V is TRBV9 and J is TRBJ2-3; 7 bases line up with TRBD2. Germline CDR1 is SGDLS and CDR2 is YYNGEE. The length of the CDR3 is 17 residues. V was pared by 2 bases and J by 5 bases, with 14 bases of the junction left unmatched. The CDR3 nucleotides read TGTGCCAGCAGCGTGTCCCCCCTTGCGGGAGCTGGAGATACGCAGTATTTT. It codes for CASSVSPLAGAGDTQYF.